This TCR beta chain appears in the sequencing data of a study of regulatory T cells in long-lasting Graves disease. Whole-study results and caveats: Whereas approximately 980 public clonotypes were shared by new patients, persistent patients shared more, at around 2,700. It was possible that the small sample size reduced accuracy.

This clonotype occurred many times. Its antigen is still unknown. For TCR beta, libraries came from iRepertoire HTBI primers and Arm-PCR of CDR3 regions. TCRdb redid the calling of the multiplex PCR reads with MiXCR, one entry per CDR3 protein. The table includes some 200,000 distinct CDR3 sequences, roughly 19% detected once. Time point noted: newly diagnosed GD, antithyroid drugs for less than 3 months. PBMCs were the source of the RNA used for TCR sequencing. The CDR3 totals 16 residues. Looked up from germline, CDR1 is MGHRA and CDR2 is YSYEKL. Trimming took 1 base from V and 6 from J; bases not matched to a gene: 7. Separately, the same data were catalogued under a study of T cells in Graves' hyperthyroidism and ophthalmopathy. Per that study: Hyperthyroidism was newly diagnosed in patients aged 18 to 65 (duration under 2 months).

This TCR was sampled from a woman aged 25-40 years with Graves disease. This rearrangement joins TRBV4-1 to TRBJ2-3; 10 bases are a match to TRBD2. This specimen was peripheral blood mononuclear cells (PBMCs), taken at new diagnosis, from a patient treated with antithyroid drugs. The CDR3 bases are TGCGCCAGCAGCCAAGGAGCGGGAGGGCCCGGTGATACGCAGTATTTT. Translated: CASSQGAGGPGDTQYF.